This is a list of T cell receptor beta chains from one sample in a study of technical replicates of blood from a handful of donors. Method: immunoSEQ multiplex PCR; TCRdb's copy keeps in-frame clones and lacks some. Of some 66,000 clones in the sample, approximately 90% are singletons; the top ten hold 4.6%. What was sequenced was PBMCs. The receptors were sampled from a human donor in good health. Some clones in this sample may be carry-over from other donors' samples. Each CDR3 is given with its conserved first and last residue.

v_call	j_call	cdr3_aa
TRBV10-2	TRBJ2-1	CASSDLTSGSYEQFF
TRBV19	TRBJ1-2	CASRIRGTADSYTF
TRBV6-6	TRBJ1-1	CASTLRGTAEAFF
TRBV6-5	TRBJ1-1	CASSPQRALAVFF
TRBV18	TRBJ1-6	CASADNSPLHF
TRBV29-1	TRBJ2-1	CSVPGGKQWEQFF
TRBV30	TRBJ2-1	CAWSPSDRSSYNEQFF
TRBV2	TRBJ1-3	CASSGQGNTIYF
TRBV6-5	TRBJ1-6	CASSYVREGSPLHF
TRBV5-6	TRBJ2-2	CASSYGTGTGELFF
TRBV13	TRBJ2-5	CASSFSPTSGGAETQYF